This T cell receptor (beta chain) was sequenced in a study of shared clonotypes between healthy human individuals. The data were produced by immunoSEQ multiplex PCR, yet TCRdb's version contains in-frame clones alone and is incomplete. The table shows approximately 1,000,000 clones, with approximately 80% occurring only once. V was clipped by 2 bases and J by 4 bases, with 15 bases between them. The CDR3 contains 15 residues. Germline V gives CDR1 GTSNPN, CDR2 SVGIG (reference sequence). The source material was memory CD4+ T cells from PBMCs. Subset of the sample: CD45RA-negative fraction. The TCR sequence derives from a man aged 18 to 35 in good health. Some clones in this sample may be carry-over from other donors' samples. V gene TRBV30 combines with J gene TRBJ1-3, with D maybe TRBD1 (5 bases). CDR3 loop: CAWSWDRLGGNTIYF. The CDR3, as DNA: TGTGCCTGGAGTTGGGACCGGCTGGGCGGAAACACCATATATTTT.